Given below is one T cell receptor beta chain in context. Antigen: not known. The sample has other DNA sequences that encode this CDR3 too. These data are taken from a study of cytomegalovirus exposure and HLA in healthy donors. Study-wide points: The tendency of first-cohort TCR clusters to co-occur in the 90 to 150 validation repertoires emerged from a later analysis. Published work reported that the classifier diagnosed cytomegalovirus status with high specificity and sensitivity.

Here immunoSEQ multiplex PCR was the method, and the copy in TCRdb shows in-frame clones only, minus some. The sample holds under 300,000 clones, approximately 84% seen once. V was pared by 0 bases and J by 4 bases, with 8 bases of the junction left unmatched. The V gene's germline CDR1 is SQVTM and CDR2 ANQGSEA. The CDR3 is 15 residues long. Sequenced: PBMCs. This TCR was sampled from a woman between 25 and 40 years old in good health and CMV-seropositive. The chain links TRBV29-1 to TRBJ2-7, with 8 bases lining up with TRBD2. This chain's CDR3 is CSVEDQREGLYEQYF. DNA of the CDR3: TGCAGCGTTGAAGATCAACGGGAGGGCCTATACGAGCAGTACTTC.